A single sample gave rise to the 28 T cell receptor beta chains below, sequenced in a study of cytomegalovirus exposure and HLA in healthy donors. Vbeta (60) and Jbeta (13) primers were used in the PCR. The data were produced by immunoSEQ multiplex PCR, yet TCRdb's version contains in-frame clones alone and is incomplete. The sample yields a few hundred thousand clones, 92% seen once. Sample: PBMCs. These receptor sequences come from a girl under 10 years old in good health and CMV-seronegative.

The J gene is TRBJ2-1, the V gene TRBV7-9; TRBD2 matches 7 bases. The V segment lost 5 bases and the J segment 4 bases; nucleotides outside the gene matches: 14. Germline V gene lookup returns CDR1 SEHNR and CDR2 FQNEAQ (reference sequence). The CDR3 contains 17 residues. DNA of the CDR3: TGTGCCAGCAGCCTACAGGACTCAGCGGGAACATACAATGAGCAGTTCTTC. Translation gives CASSLQDSAGTYNEQFF. The whole variable domain, filled in from reference TRBV7-9 and TRBJ2-1, reads DTGVSQNPRHKITKRGQNVTFRCDPISEHNRLYWYRQTLGQGPEFLTYFQNEAQLEKSRLLSDRFSAERPKGSFSTLEIQRTEQGDSAMYLCASSLQDSAGTYNEQFFGPGTRLTVL.

V usage is TRBV6-1 and J usage is TRBJ1-4, with TRBD1 matching over 9 bases. CDR1 and CDR2 from the germline V gene are MNHNS and SASEGT. V lost 5 bases to trimming and J lost 6 bases; unmatched junction nucleotides: 4. The CDR3 spans 14 residues. The CDR3 nucleotides are TGTGCCAGCAGTACCCGGGACAGGGATGAAAAACTGTTTTTT. It specifies CASSTRDRDEKLFF.

V is TRBV10-2 and J is TRBJ1-1; D is perhaps TRBD1 (6 bases). The CDR3 consists of 15 residues. With 6 bases removed from V and 2 bases from J, the gap between germline ends came to 16 bases. The V gene's germline CDR1 is WSHSY and CDR2 SAAADI. The CDR3 DNA is TGCGCCAGCAGGTTGGACAGCCTACTCAACACTGAAGCTTTCTTT. Translating it yields CASRLDSLLNTEAFF.

The V and J genes are TRBV27 and TRBJ1-2; tentative D call: TRBD1 (6 bases). Germline-derived CDR1 and CDR2 are MNHEY and SMNVEV (reference sequence). Trimming removed 3 bases from V and 7 bases from J, with 27 bases in between. This CDR3 spans 18 amino acids. The CDR3 DNA follows: TGTGCCAGCAGTTTGGCAAAGGGGATCGGGGTTTTAGGGGGTGGCTACACCTTC. It encodes CASSLAKGIGVLGGGYTF.

The gene calls are TRBV19 and TRBJ1-3; D gene unclear. Germline V gives CDR1 LNHDA, CDR2 SQIVND (reference sequence). V was shortened by 5 bases and J by 8 bases, with 7 bases between the two germline ends. The CDR3 consists of 11 residues. This chain's CDR3 is CASSDRDTIYF. As DNA, the CDR3 is TGTGCCAGTAGTGACCGGGACACCATATATTTT.

The V gene is TRBV29-1, the J gene TRBJ1-1; D is perhaps TRBD1 (5 bases). Trimming shortened V by 6 bases and J by 0 bases, and 11 bases separated the two germline ends. The CDR3 has 13 residues. Per the germline V gene, CDR1 is SQVTM and CDR2 is ANQGSEA. The CDR3 coding sequence is TGCAGCGTCGCGGGACGGTTGAACACTGAAGCTTTCTTT. Residues: CSVAGRLNTEAFF.

This rearrangement joins TRBV19 to TRBJ2-7; D might be TRBD2 (6 bases). Germline V gene data show CDR1 as LNHDA and CDR2 as SQIVND (reference sequence). V lost 5 bases, J lost 2 bases, and 22 bases lay in between. CDR3 length equals 17 residues. CDR3 nucleotides: TGTGCCAGTAGTCCCGAGCAATTAGCGGCAATCCCCTACGAGCAGTACTTC. This sequence encodes CASSPEQLAAIPYEQYF.

CDR3 residues: CASSPGSYEQYF. CDR3 sequence (DNA): TGTGCCAGCAGCCCCGGTTCCTACGAGCAGTACTTC. The chain is built from TRBV7-9 and TRBJ2-7; D is unresolved. The CDR3 sequence is 12 residues long. Trimming left V 5 bases short and J 1 base short, with 6 bases between. The V gene's germline CDR1 is SEHNR and CDR2 FQNEAQ (reference sequence). Full variable domain (outside the CDR3, taken from reference TRBV7-9 and TRBJ2-7): DTGVSQNPRHKITKRGQNVTFRCDPISEHNRLYWYRQTLGQGPEFLTYFQNEAQLEKSRLLSDRFSAERPKGSFSTLEIQRTEQGDSAMYLCASSPGSYEQYFGPGTRLTVT.

The chain combines TRBV4-1 with TRBJ2-3; 9 bases fit TRBD1. The J segment lost 2 bases and the V segment lost 0 bases, leaving 12 bases of the junction unmatched. This CDR3 has 19 residues. In germline, CDR1 is MGHRA, CDR2 YSYEKL. The CDR3 DNA reads as TGCGCCAGCAGCCAAGATTGGGGACAGGGAATGGGTGTCACAGATACGCAGTATTTT. This encodes CASSQDWGQGMGVTDTQYF.

This sequence joins TRBV5-1 and TRBJ2-7, with 9 bases aligning to TRBD1. V shed 4 bases, J shed 5 bases, and the junction held 10 bases outside the gene matches. Germline assignment: CDR1 SGHRS and CDR2 YFSETQ. The CDR3 contains 15 residues. The DNA of the CDR3 is TGCGCCAGCAGCCCCACCGGGACAGGGATCCACGAGCAGTACTTC. The encoded protein is CASSPTGTGIHEQYF. Using reference TRBV5-1 and TRBJ2-7 for the parts outside the CDR3, the full variable domain is KAGVTQTPRYLIKTRGQQVTLSCSPISGHRSVSWYQQTPGQGLQFLFEYFSETQRNKGNFPGRFSGRQFSNSRSEMNVSTLELGDSALYLCASSPTGTGIHEQYFGPGTRLTVT.

The gene calls are TRBV5-1 and TRBJ1-2; D not resolved. The CDR3 has 13 residues. Per the germline V gene, CDR1 is SGHRS and CDR2 is YFSETQ. The ends were cut back, 4 bases at V and 1 base at J, with 8 bases in the middle. The CDR3 protein is CASSPEDNYGYTF. In nucleotides, the CDR3 is TGCGCCAGCAGCCCTGAGGATAACTATGGCTACACCTTC.

The chain combines TRBV4-2 with TRBJ2-7; D perhaps matches TRBD2 (7 bases). CDR3 length: 16 amino acids. Trimming took 0 bases from V and 4 from J, leaving 16 bases between them. Germline V gene lookup returns CDR1 LGHNA and CDR2 YNFKEQ. In nucleotides, the CDR3 is TGTGCCAGCAGCCAAGATTTGGGGGGGGGCCAGTACGAGCAGTACTTC. It is translated as CASSQDLGGGQYEQYF.

The rearrangement links TRBV19 to TRBJ2-3; 8 nucleotides match TRBD2. Germline values: CDR1 LNHDA, CDR2 SQIVND (reference sequence). Trimming at V came to 2 bases and at J to 1 base, leaving 8 bases not matched to a gene. The CDR3 consists of 17 residues. The CDR3 DNA reads as TGTGCCAGTAGTATACCATCGGGACTAGTGGGCACAGATACGCAGTATTTT. Its protein product is CASSIPSGLVGTDTQYF.

The rearrangement uses TRBV5-6 and TRBJ2-3; a weak D match, TRBD1 (5 bases). Germline CDR1 is SGHDT and CDR2 is YYEEEE. The V end lost 3 bases, the J end lost 7 bases, and 12 bases lay between the germline ends. This CDR3 is 13 amino acids long. As DNA, the CDR3 is TGTGCCAGCAGCTACGATCAGGGATATACGCAGTATTTT. Translating gives CASSYDQGYTQYF.

This sequence joins TRBV11-2 and TRBJ2-7, with 10 nucleotides matching TRBD1. The CDR3 runs to 15 residues. V shed 5 bases, J shed 3 bases, and the junction held 7 bases outside the gene matches. Germline V gene sequence: CDR1 SGHAT, CDR2 FQNNGV. The CDR3: CASSPGQGDYYEQYF. In nucleotides, the CDR3 is TGTGCCAGCAGCCCTGGACAGGGGGACTACTACGAGCAGTACTTC.

The rearrangement uses TRBV28 and TRBJ1-2; 10 bases line up with TRBD1. J lost 4 bases, V lost 3 bases, and 2 bases had no gene match. Germline lookup yields CDR1 MDHEN and CDR2 SYDVKM. CDR3 size: 14 residues. The CDR3 DNA reads as TGTGCCAGCAGTTTTGGGGACAGGGGCTATGGCTACACCTTC. Translation gives CASSFGDRGYGYTF.

V is TRBV19 and J is TRBJ1-1; maybe TRBD1 (5 bases). The germline CDR1 and CDR2 sequences are LNHDA and SQIVND (reference sequence). This CDR3 is 15 amino acids long. The ends were cut back, 7 bases at V and 2 bases at J, with 17 bases in the middle. The CDR3 DNA reads as TGTGCCAGTATGGACCCCCAGGGAATAAACACTGAAGCTTTCTTT. Amino acids: CASMDPQGINTEAFF.

A single count supports this clone. This rearrangement joins TRBV6-1 to TRBJ1-5; D is ambiguous. The germline gives CDR1 MNHNS, CDR2 SASEGT. V lost 2 bases to trimming and J lost 3 bases, with 14 bases between them. The CDR3 totals 16 residues. CDR3 loop: CASSESKVANNQPQHF. As DNA, the CDR3 is TGTGCCAGCAGTGAAAGTAAGGTAGCTAACAATCAGCCCCAGCATTTT.

The rearrangement uses TRBV5-6 and TRBJ1-4; 10 bases fit TRBD1. J was trimmed by 6 bases and V by 1 base; bases with no gene match: 3. The V gene's germline CDR1 is SGHDT and CDR2 YYEEEE. The CDR3 has 15 residues. The CDR3 nucleotides are TGTGCCAGCAGCTTGCAGGGACAGGGGTATGAAAAACTGTTTTTT. Translated: CASSLQGQGYEKLFF.

The genes are TRBV19 and TRBJ2-7; 12 nucleotides match TRBD1. The V segment lost 6 bases and the J segment 3 bases; nucleotides outside the gene matches: 12. The germline CDR1 and CDR2 sequences are LNHDA and SQIVND (reference sequence). The CDR3 runs 17 residues. CDR3: CASSPLRDRGPYYEQYF. The CDR3 DNA sequence: TGTGCCAGTAGCCCACTTAGGGACAGGGGGCCTTACTACGAGCAGTACTTC.

The chain couples TRBV4-2 to TRBJ2-5; 9 bases are shared with TRBD1. The assigned J gene may be wrong: the sequence end matches TRBJ2-7 better. Germline lookup yields CDR1 LGHNA and CDR2 YNFKEQ. This CDR3 is built from 15 residues. The DNA for the CDR3 is TGTGCCAGCAGCCAACTCCGACAGGGGGTCTACGAGCAGTACTTC. It encodes CASSQLRQGVYEQYF.

DNA of the CDR3: TGTGCCAGTAGTCGGTCGGGAGGTACCACAGATACGCAGTATTTT. This encodes CASSRSGGTTDTQYF. The V call is TRBV19, the J call TRBJ2-3; 7 bases fit TRBD2. The CDR3 loop spans 15 amino acids. The V gene's germline CDR1 is LNHDA and CDR2 SQIVND (reference sequence). J gave up 2 bases and V 5 bases, and 7 bases lay outside the gene matches.

The chain combines TRBV6-5 with TRBJ1-5, with D uncertain. Trimming cost V 2 bases and J 11 bases, with 10 bases left between them. The germline V gene encodes CDR1 MNHEY and CDR2 SVGAGI. The CDR3 covers 12 residues. CDR3 nucleotide sequence: TGTGCCAGCAGTTACGATAGAGAGACCCAGCATTTT. It codes for CASSYDRETQHF.

This rearrangement joins TRBV2 to TRBJ2-1; D gene uncertain. Germline values: CDR1 SNHLY, CDR2 FYNNEI. This CDR3 has 16 amino acids. Trimming pared 2 bases from V and 0 bases from J, leaving 11 bases between. CDR3 DNA: TGTGCCAGCAGTGAACGAGGCTCCCGCTCCTACAATGAGCAGTTCTTC. Amino acid sequence: CASSERGSRSYNEQFF.

The chain joins TRBV10-1 to TRBJ1-2; 9 bases are a match to TRBD1. With V trimmed by 5 bases and J by 4 bases, 5 bases remained unmatched. CDR1 WNHNN and CDR2 SYGVQD come from the germline V gene (reference sequence). The CDR3 sequence is 14 residues long. CDR3 loop: CASSPGQGGYGYTF. The CDR3, as DNA: TGCGCCAGCAGTCCGGGACAGGGAGGCTATGGCTACACCTTC.

This clone was detected once. The chain links TRBV7-8 to TRBJ2-4, with 9 bases that match TRBD2. Losses at the gene ends were 6 bases for V and 5 bases for J; bases not matched to a gene: 8. This CDR3 is built from 15 residues. Per the germline V gene, CDR1 is SGHVS and CDR2 is FQNEAQ. The chain's CDR3 is CASRGGGGGENIQYF. The CDR3 DNA sequence: TGTGCCAGCAGGGGCGGGGGCGGGGGGGAAAACATTCAGTACTTC. Together with reference TRBV7-8 and TRBJ2-4, the CDR3 gives the full variable domain: GAGVSQSPRYKVAKRGQDVALRCDPISGHVSLFWYQQALGQGPEFLTYFQNEAQLDKSGLPSDRFFAERPEGSVSTLKIQRTQQEDSAVYLCASRGGGGGENIQYFGAGTRLSVL.

Here the CDR3 DNA reads TGTGCCAGCAGTGTACCTGGACAGGGTACGAATTCACCCCTCCACTTT. Residues: CASSVPGQGTNSPLHF. This chain joins TRBV6-6 and TRBJ1-6; 8 nucleotides agree with TRBD1. After removal of 5 bases from V and 7 bases from J, the junction contained 10 bases not matched to a gene. Germline CDR1 reads MNHNY; CDR2 reads SVGAGI (reference sequence). The CDR3 totals 16 residues.

This rearrangement joins TRBV28 to TRBJ1-1; D not resolved. Germline V lookup: CDR1 MDHEN, CDR2 SYDVKM. The CDR3 spans 14 residues. Trimming pared 4 bases from V and 1 base from J, leaving 10 bases between. The CDR3 is CASSSKHRNTEAFF. Here the CDR3 DNA reads TGTGCCAGCAGTTCCAAACACCGGAACACTGAAGCTTTCTTT.